This T cell receptor beta chain was sequenced during a study of blood T cell repertoires in COVID-19. Across the whole study: Material from acute and convalescent COVID-19 was sourced from the United States, Italy and Spain. Sources were T cells, B-cell-depleted T cells, or PBMCs; the material itself was cDNA or gDNA.

Under the authors' procedure: Quantification of nucleated cells was approximated via reference gene primer amplification. The method was immunoSEQ multiplex PCR; TCRdb's version includes in-frame clones alone and lacks a portion of them. V and J calls and clone size are copied from that table; D and trimming were computed from the DNA. Here the sample spans approximately 300,000 clones, roughly 90% being singletons. In germline, CDR1 is SNHLY, CDR2 FYNNEI. CDR3 length: 14 residues. Trimming took 4 bases from V and 5 from J, leaving 11 bases between them. The participants were between about 18 and 90 years old and came from about two dozen US areas.

Sequenced input: PBMCs or T cells enriched from blood (not recorded which). The chain combines TRBV2 with TRBJ1-4, with D uncertain. The source is a man in his fifties or sixties who had recovered from COVID-19. CDR3 nucleotides: TGTGCCAGCAGTGGGGTACAGACCAATGAAAAACTGTTTTTT. It codes for CASSGVQTNEKLFF.